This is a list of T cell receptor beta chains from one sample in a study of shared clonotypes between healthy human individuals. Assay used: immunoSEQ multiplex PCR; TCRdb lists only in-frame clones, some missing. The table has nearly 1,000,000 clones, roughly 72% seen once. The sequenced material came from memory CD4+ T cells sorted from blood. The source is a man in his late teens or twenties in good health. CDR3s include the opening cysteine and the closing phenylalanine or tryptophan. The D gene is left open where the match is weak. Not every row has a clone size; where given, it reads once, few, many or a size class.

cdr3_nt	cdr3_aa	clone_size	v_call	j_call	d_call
TGTGCCAGCTTTGCGGTTCCATACGAGCAGTACTTC	CASFAVPYEQYF	-	TRBV18	TRBJ2-7	-
TGTGCCAGTCGGGACAGGGGCCCAACGGCCAACGTCCTGACTTTC	CASRDRGPTANVLTF	few	TRBV2	TRBJ2-6	TRBD1
TGCGCCAGCAGTTCGTCGGGACAGGGGATTACCGGGGAGCTGTTTTTT	CASSSSGQGITGELFF	-	TRBV10-1	TRBJ2-2	TRBD1
TGTGCCAGCAGCTTAAGTAGCGGGGGATATCGAGATACGCAGTATTTT	CASSLSSGGYRDTQYF	-	TRBV7-3	TRBJ2-3	TRBD2
TGTGCCAGCAGCCCCGGGACATTGAACACTGAAGCTTTCTTT	CASSPGTLNTEAFF	-	TRBV9	TRBJ1-1	-
TGTGCCAGCACCCTCCACAGCGGGGGAGCCTACGAGCAGTACTTC	CASTLHSGGAYEQYF	-	TRBV7-2	TRBJ2-7	TRBD2
TGCGCCAGCAGCCAAGATCAGGGATACGAGCAGTACTTC	CASSQDQGYEQYF	-	TRBV4-3	TRBJ2-7	-
TGTGCCAGCAGAGGAGGGTTGGAAACTGAAGCTTTCTTT	CASRGGLETEAFF	-	TRBV6-5	TRBJ1-1	-
TGTGCCAGCAGTTCCCCCGGGACTAGCGGGGCAAGCACCGGGGAGCTGTTTTTT	CASSSPGTSGASTGELFF	-	TRBV27	TRBJ2-2	TRBD2
TGCGCCAGCAGCTCTCGGGCAACTGAAGCTTTCTTT	CASSSRATEAFF	few	TRBV5-1	TRBJ1-1	-
TGTGCCAGCAGCGCTGTGGGATCCTCAGAGACCCAGTACTTC	CASSAVGSSETQYF	-	TRBV5-4	TRBJ2-5	-
TGTGCCAGCAGACAGGGGAGGCAGGCTGAAGCTTTCTTT	CASRQGRQAEAFF	once	TRBV28	TRBJ1-1	TRBD1
TGTGCCAGCAGCCCCCGGACAGGGGGGTATGCAGATACGCAGTATTTT	CASSPRTGGYADTQYF	-	TRBV7-2	TRBJ2-3	TRBD1
TGTGCCAGCAGTTTTTCCTCCCCGGGACCGAAGAAGAACACCGGGGAGCTGTTTTTT	CASSFSSPGPKKNTGELFF	-	TRBV27	TRBJ2-2	-
TGTGCCAGCAGCTTAGGCCTCTGGTTAGCCTACGAGCAGTACTTC	CASSLGLWLAYEQYF	-	TRBV13	TRBJ2-7	-
TGTGCCAGCAGCTTGGGCCAGGCTCCTTACGAGCAGTACTTC	CASSLGQAPYEQYF	-	TRBV7-9	TRBJ2-7	-
TGTGCCAGCAGCGTTGCGTCGGGACAGAGGGGGAAACTGTTTTTT	CASSVASGQRGKLFF	-	TRBV9	TRBJ1-4	TRBD1
TGCGCCACACGACTAGCGGGAGGTGAGCAGTTCTTC	CATRLAGGEQFF	-	TRBV10-1	TRBJ2-1	TRBD2
TGTGCCAGCAGTGCGGGGGAGATGGCCAAAAACATTCAGTACTTC	CASSAGEMAKNIQYF	few	TRBV2	TRBJ2-4	-
TGTGCCAGCAGTTACGCACCGGGCCGAACCTACGAGCAGTACTTC	CASSYAPGRTYEQYF	-	TRBV6-5	TRBJ2-7	-
TGTGCCAGCAGCTTAGCGGGGCAGCCTGGAAACACCATATATTTT	CASSLAGQPGNTIYF	-	TRBV7-2	TRBJ1-3	-
TGTGCCAGCAGCACGGGCCAAATTAATGAAAAACTGTTTTTT	CASSTGQINEKLFF	once	TRBV9	TRBJ1-4	-
TGTGCCACTCAGACAGGGCACTATGGCTACACCTTC	CATQTGHYGYTF	-	TRBV6-1	TRBJ1-2	TRBD1
TGCGCCAGCAGACTACAGGGCACCTACAATGAGCAGTTCTTC	CASRLQGTYNEQFF	-	TRBV5-1	TRBJ2-1	-
TGTGCCAGCAGCTTAGTAGTAGGGGGCCAACCCGAGCAGTACTTC	CASSLVVGGQPEQYF	-	TRBV7-2	TRBJ2-7	TRBD1
TGCGCCAGCAGCCCGCCGACGAGTTGGGCCCTCCACTTT	CASSPPTSWALHF	-	TRBV5-1	TRBJ1-6	-
TGTGCCAGTAGTATAGATCTTGTGTATTTTTCACACCAGCCCCAGCATTTT	CASSIDLVYFSHQPQHF	once	TRBV19	TRBJ1-5	-
TGCGCCAGCAGCTCGCCCACAGGAGGCTCCGGGAATGAGCAGTTCTTC	CASSSPTGGSGNEQFF	-	TRBV4-3	TRBJ2-1	-
TGTGCCAGCAGCCCGGGACTAGCGGGAGGTAACAGGGAGACCCAGTACTTC	CASSPGLAGGNRETQYF	-	TRBV5-4	TRBJ2-5	TRBD2
TGTGCCAGCTCACCACTCGTCGGGACAGGAAACACTGAAGCTTTCTTT	CASSPLVGTGNTEAFF	few	TRBV18	TRBJ1-1	TRBD1
TGTGCCAGCAGTGAAGAAGGGGCGCCCTACGAGCAGTACTTC	CASSEEGAPYEQYF	once	TRBV25-1	TRBJ2-7	-
TGCGCCAGCAGCCATCCCGGCGGGGCGGGCAATGAGCAGTTCTTC	CASSHPGGAGNEQFF	-	TRBV5-1	TRBJ2-1	-
TGTGCCAGCAGCTTAGAACCAGGGCGAGGCACCATATATTTT	CASSLEPGRGTIYF	-	TRBV7-9	TRBJ1-3	-
TGTGCCATCAGTGAGCGAGGGCAGGATGGCTACACCTTC	CAISERGQDGYTF	few	TRBV10-3	TRBJ1-2	-
TGTGCCAGCAGCGCACCGGGGACAGGGGGCGGGGCAGATACGCAGTATTTT	CASSAPGTGGGADTQYF	once	TRBV9	TRBJ2-3	TRBD1
TGTGCCATCAGTGTTAGCGGGGGGGGCTACGAGCAGTACTTC	CAISVSGGGYEQYF	-	TRBV10-3	TRBJ2-7	TRBD2
TGTGCCAGCACTAACATAGACAGGTACGAGCAGTACTTC	CASTNIDRYEQYF	-	TRBV28	TRBJ2-7	-
TGTGCCAGCAGCTTACGAGCTCAGGGGCTTAGGGGTAAAGAGACCCAGTACTTC	CASSLRAQGLRGKETQYF	-	TRBV7-8	TRBJ2-5	-
TGTGCCATCAGCTCATTACAGGGGGCTGAAGCTTTCTTT	CAISSLQGAEAFF	-	TRBV10-3	TRBJ1-1	TRBD1
TGTGCCAGCAGCTTAGGACGGGACAGCCCCTACGAGCAGTACTTC	CASSLGRDSPYEQYF	-	TRBV11-2	TRBJ2-7	TRBD1
TGTGCCAGCAGTGAAGCCTCAGGGGGCATAGATCAGCCCCAGCATTTT	CASSEASGGIDQPQHF	-	TRBV6-1	TRBJ1-5	TRBD1
TGTGCCAGCTCCTACGGGACAGGGGGGAACACTGAAGCTTTCTTT	CASSYGTGGNTEAFF	-	TRBV18	TRBJ1-1	TRBD1
TGTGCCAGCAGCCCGGGACTAGCGGGAGATGAGCAGTTCTTC	CASSPGLAGDEQFF	-	TRBV7-2	TRBJ2-1	TRBD2
TGTGCCAGCAGCTTCGGACAGGGTAAGGACAATGAGCAGTTCTTC	CASSFGQGKDNEQFF	-	TRBV5-4	TRBJ2-1	TRBD1
TGTGCCAGCAGTTTGGGGACAGGGGGCGAGAGTAAAAACATTCAGTACTTC	CASSLGTGGESKNIQYF	-	TRBV28	TRBJ2-4	TRBD1
TGTGCCAGCAGTTTAGACCGGGGGCCCTATGGCTACACCTTC	CASSLDRGPYGYTF	-	TRBV28	TRBJ1-2	-
TGCGCCAGCAGCCAAGGTGTGGACGGCGGCGGGGAGCTGTTTTTT	CASSQGVDGGGELFF	-	TRBV4-3	TRBJ2-2	-
TGTGCCAGCAGCTTAAACGGGATGGGGGTCGGGGAGCTGTTTTTT	CASSLNGMGVGELFF	-	TRBV7-2	TRBJ2-2	-
TGTGCCAGCAGCTTGTTGACAGGGGAAGAGCAGTACTTC	CASSLLTGEEQYF	-	TRBV5-8	TRBJ2-7	TRBD1
TGTGCCAGCAGCTTACGGGCAGATACGCAGTATTTT	CASSLRADTQYF	-	TRBV7-3	TRBJ2-3	-
TGTGCCAGCTCACCACTCCCAGGTTACTACGAGCAGTACTTC	CASSPLPGYYEQYF	-	TRBV18	TRBJ2-7	-
TGCGCCAGCAGCTTGACCGGGACAGCTGGAAACACCATATATTTT	CASSLTGTAGNTIYF	-	TRBV5-1	TRBJ1-3	TRBD1
TGTGCCAGCAGTGGACTGACAGGGGTGAACACTGAAGCTTTCTTT	CASSGLTGVNTEAFF	few	TRBV6-1	TRBJ1-1	TRBD1
TGTGCCATCAGTGAAAGAAATGAAAAACTGTTTTTT	CAISERNEKLFF	-	TRBV10-3	TRBJ1-4	-
TGCGCCAGCAGGTTGTCCGCTAGCGGGGGTACCAATGAGCAGTTCTTC	CASRLSASGGTNEQFF	-	TRBV5-1	TRBJ2-1	TRBD2
TGTGCCAGCACCCGGTCTGCCCTAGAGCGCAATGAGCAGTTCTTC	CASTRSALERNEQFF	-	TRBV27	TRBJ2-1	-
TGTGCCAGCAGGCTGGCGGGAGGGACCACAGATACGCAGTATTTT	CASRLAGGTTDTQYF	once	TRBV5-4	TRBJ2-3	TRBD2
TGTGCCAGCAGCTTAGGTCTAGCGGGGGCTCGGTATGAGCAGTTCTTC	CASSLGLAGARYEQFF	-	TRBV11-1	TRBJ2-1	TRBD2
TGCAGTGCTCAGGGGGGAAACACCATATATTTT	CSAQGGNTIYF	-	TRBV20-1	TRBJ1-3	-